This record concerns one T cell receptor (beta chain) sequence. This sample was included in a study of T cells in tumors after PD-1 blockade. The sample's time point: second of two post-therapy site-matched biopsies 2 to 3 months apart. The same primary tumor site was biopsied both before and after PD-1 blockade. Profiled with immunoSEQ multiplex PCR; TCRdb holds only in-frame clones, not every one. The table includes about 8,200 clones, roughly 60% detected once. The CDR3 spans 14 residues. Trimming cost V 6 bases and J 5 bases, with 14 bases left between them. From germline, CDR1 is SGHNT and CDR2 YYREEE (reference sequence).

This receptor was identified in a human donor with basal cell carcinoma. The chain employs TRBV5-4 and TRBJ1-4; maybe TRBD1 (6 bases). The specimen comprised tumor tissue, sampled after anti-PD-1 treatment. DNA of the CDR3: TGTGCCAGCACTAAAGGACAGACCAATGAAAAACTGTTTTTT. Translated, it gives CASTKGQTNEKLFF.